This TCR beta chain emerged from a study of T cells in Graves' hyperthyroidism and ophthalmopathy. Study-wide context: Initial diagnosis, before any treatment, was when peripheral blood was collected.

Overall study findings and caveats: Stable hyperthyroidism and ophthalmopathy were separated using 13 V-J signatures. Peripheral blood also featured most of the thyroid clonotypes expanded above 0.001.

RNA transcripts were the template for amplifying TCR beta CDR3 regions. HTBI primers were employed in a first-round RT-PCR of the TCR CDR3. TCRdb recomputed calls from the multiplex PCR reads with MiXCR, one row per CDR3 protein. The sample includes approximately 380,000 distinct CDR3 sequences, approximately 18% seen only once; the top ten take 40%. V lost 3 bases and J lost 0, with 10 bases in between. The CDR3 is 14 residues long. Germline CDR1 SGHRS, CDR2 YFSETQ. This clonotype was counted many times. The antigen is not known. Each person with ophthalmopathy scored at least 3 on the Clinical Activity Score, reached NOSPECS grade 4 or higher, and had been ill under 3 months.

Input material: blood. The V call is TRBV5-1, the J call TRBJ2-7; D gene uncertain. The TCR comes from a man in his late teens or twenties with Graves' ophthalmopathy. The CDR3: CASSSSRSSYEQYF. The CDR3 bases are TGCGCCAGCAGCTCCTCCCGCTCCTCCTACGAGCAGTACTTC.